The entry below gives a single TCR beta chain sequence along with its context. The CDR3 length is 14 residues. The V gene's germline CDR1 is MNHEY and CDR2 SMNVEV (reference sequence). V lost 3 bases and J lost 7, with 14 bases in between. Original analysis: Estimates of nucleated cell counts were drawn from the amplification of reference gene primers. Sequenced by immunoSEQ multiplex PCR; TCRdb stores in-frame clones only, minus some. The V and J calls and clone size come from that table; D and trimming were worked out from the DNA. The sample consists of about 260,000 clones, 80% to 90% of them appearing once. This entry comes from a study of blood T cell repertoires in COVID-19. Across the study: The United States, Italy and Spain provided the acute and convalescent COVID-19 samples. PBMCs, B-cell-depleted T cells, or T cells were the source of the cDNA or gDNA that made up the material.

The clonotype comes from a woman between 50 and 59 years old with acute or convalescent COVID-19. The chain recombines TRBV27 with TRBJ2-3; the D gene is possibly TRBD2 (5 bases). Sequences were obtained from peripheral blood. CDR3 bases: TGTGCCAGCAGTTTCCCCCCGGTCGGGAATACGCAGTATTTT. Amino acid sequence: CASSFPPVGNTQYF.